This TCR beta chain was recorded in a study of a mutant IDH1 vaccine in newly diagnosed glioma. Study-wide background: Commencement of vaccination occurred 4-6 weeks following radiotherapy alone, or concurrently with temozolomide cycles. It was at week 35 that visit V12 occurred, and at week 47 that visit V13 did.

The method was immunoSEQ multiplex PCR; TCRdb's version includes in-frame clones alone and lacks a portion of them. The sample yields around 30,000 clones, roughly 89% seen once. The time point denotes: week 47, end of study. One vaccine dose held 300 ug of mutant IDH1 20-mer peptide and came with topical imiquimod. Eight vaccine injections were given to patients in weeks 1, 3, 5, 7, 11, 15, 19 and 23. Each tumor in the donors was a new WHO grade 3 or 4 astrocytoma, IDH1-mutant and ATRX-lost. This clone was detected only once. The antigen is undetermined. V was pared by 0 bases and J by 6 bases, with 10 bases between. The germline CDR1 and CDR2 sequences are WNHNN and SYGVQD (reference sequence). CDR3 length equals 14 residues.

The gene calls are TRBV10-1 and TRBJ2-3; tentative D call: TRBD2 (5 bases). This TCR derives from a woman under 40 with glioma. Sequences were derived from PBMCs, sampled from a glioma patient whose treatment included an IDH1 peptide vaccine. CDR3 in amino acids: CASSESFGVDTQYF. CDR3 bases: TGCGCCAGCAGTGAGTCCTTCGGGGTGGATACGCAGTATTTT.